Reported below is one TCR beta chain. Its antigen is unidentified. The junction does not match germline at one end; this may be a read error. CDR1 LNHDA and CDR2 SQIVND come from the germline V gene (reference sequence). The CDR3 length is 14 residues. Assay: immunoSEQ multiplex PCR; the TCRdb copy retains only in-frame clones and omits some. This sample yields tens of thousands of clones, of which around 80% are seen a single time; approximately 2.4% belongs to the top ten. The sample belongs to a study of OX40 agonist ivuxolimab in advanced cancers. Study-level findings and limits: Averaged across samples, CD8+ T cells carried more expanded clones than CD4+ did.

This TCR was sampled from an adult with an advanced solid tumor such as melanoma, head and neck, liver or kidney cancer. This sample comprised CD4+ or CD8+ T cells sorted from blood, obtained in a trial of the OX40 agonist ivuxolimab. The chain carries TRBV19 and TRBJ2-2; D may be TRBD2 (5 bases). The CDR3 sequence is CASHWRRNAGELFF. CDR3 DNA: TGTGCCAGTCATTGGCGGAGGAACGCCGGGGAGCTGTTTTTT.